A selection of T cell receptor beta chains follows, all from one sample in a study of T cell repertoires in cytomegalovirus infection. TCRdb redid the calling of the reads with MiXCR, one entry per CDR3 protein. The sample shows around 140,000 distinct CDR3 sequences, over 30% of them seen only once. These receptors are not linked to any known antigen. This material consisted of CD8+ T cells from cultured PBMCs, taken from culture after CMV antigen stimulation. Every receptor here comes from a human donor in good health (CMV status not recorded). Some clones in this sample may be carry-over from other donors' samples. Both conserved end residues are part of each CDR3. Fields, in order: J gene, D gene, clone size, V gene, CDR3 protein. D genes are given only for firm matches. Clone size is shown for a subset of rows, as once, few, many or a class of expanded clone.

>TRBJ2-1|TRBD1|-|TRBV19
CASSTQGAAGNEQFF
>TRBJ2-3|-|few|TRBV7-8
CASSPWGGTDTQYF
>TRBJ2-4|-|few|TRBV6-6
CATFSGGLLSGNIQYF
>TRBJ2-3|TRBD1|few|TRBV6-5
CASSSPGQGDTQYF
>TRBJ1-4|-|many|TRBV11-2
CASSLGGGLSGLFF
>TRBJ2-7|-|many|TRBV28
CASKSPSRVYEQYF
>TRBJ2-3|TRBD2|-|TRBV12-3/TRBV12-4
CASSSPPMASGGPGLLPSQYF
>TRBJ1-2|-|-|TRBV27
CASSLSSGDYGYTF
>TRBJ2-2|-|-|TRBV2
CASRGYAANTGELFF
>TRBJ1-4|-|-|TRBV5-1
CASRARRGWWSGEKLFF
>TRBJ2-1|-|few|TRBV12-3/TRBV12-4
CASSLSASYNEQFF
>TRBJ2-2|TRBD2|-|TRBV11-2
CASSGKLADVHTGELFF
>TRBJ1-1|-|many|TRBV7-8
CASSLSWGQDLVAFF
>TRBJ2-1|-|many|TRBV29-1
CSVREQSEVVEQFF